This T cell receptor beta chain was recovered during a study of T cell responses to AZD1222 COVID-19 vaccine. As for the study in general: Samples with a second dose at about 4 or about 12 weeks were pooled together.

Note on this clone: Its antigen is unknown.

The CDR3 is 12 amino acids. Trimming shortened V by 5 bases and J by 8 bases, and 10 bases separated the two germline ends. CDR1 and CDR2 (germline): SGHRS, YFSETQ. Repertoires were generated with immunoSEQ multiplex PCR, while TCRdb's copy carries only in-frame clones and drops some. This sample has approximately 89,000 clones, with roughly nine tenths found just once. General study findings and limits: Donors in the cohort were predominantly white British and more often female, and clonal diversity was possibly underestimated.

The clonotype originates from an adult in good health. The V call is TRBV5-1, the J call TRBJ1-4; perhaps TRBD1 as D (5 bases). This sample comprised peripheral blood, obtained on day 0 of AZD1222 vaccination. This CDR3 is CASRGEREKLFF. CDR3 coding DNA: TGCGCCAGCAGGGGGGAGAGGGAAAAACTGTTTTTT.